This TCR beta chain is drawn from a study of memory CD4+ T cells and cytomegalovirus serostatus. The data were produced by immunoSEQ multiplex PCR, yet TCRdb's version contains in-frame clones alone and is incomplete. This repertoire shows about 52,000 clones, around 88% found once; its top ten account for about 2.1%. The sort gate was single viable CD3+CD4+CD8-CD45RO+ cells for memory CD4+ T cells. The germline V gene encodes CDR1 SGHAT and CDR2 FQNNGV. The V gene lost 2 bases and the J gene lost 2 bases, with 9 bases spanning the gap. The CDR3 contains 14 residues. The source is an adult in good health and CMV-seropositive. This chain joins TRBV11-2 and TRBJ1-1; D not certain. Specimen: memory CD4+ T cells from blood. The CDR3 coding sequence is TGTGCCAGCAGCTTATTTAGGATCAACACTGAAGCTTTCTTT. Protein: CASSLFRINTEAFF.